Listed below are T cell receptor beta chains from one sample, sequenced in a study of shared clonotypes between healthy human individuals. The repertoire was sequenced with immunoSEQ multiplex PCR; TCRdb's copy has only in-frame clones and lacks some. Of some 1,900,000 clones in the sample, less than 95% were seen once. Material for sequencing was naive CD8+ T cells sorted from blood. The receptors derive from a man between 18 and 29 years old in good health. The CDR3 runs from the conserved cysteine through the conserved F or W.

J	V	CDR3
TRBJ2-7	TRBV6-5	CASSIGLAGWYEQYF
TRBJ2-1	TRBV12-5	CASGFTDEQFF
TRBJ1-4	TRBV11-3	CASSPSYGAELFF
TRBJ1-5	TRBV2	CASSDWDGSNQPQHF
TRBJ2-7	TRBV4-1	CASSRERSSYEQYF
TRBJ2-1	TRBV19	CASSIIEATEQFF
TRBJ1-4	TRBV7-9	CASSLAPGQEENEKLFF
TRBJ2-7	TRBV13	CASSLRGDSYEQYF
TRBJ2-1	TRBV7-9	CASSLLGEQFF
TRBJ2-7	TRBV21-1	CASGPRQGVSEQYF
TRBJ1-4	TRBV4-3	CASSQDGPGDEKLFF
TRBJ1-1	TRBV19	CASSEQGTLLVFNTEAFF
TRBJ2-7	TRBV4-1	CASSQDSRAGDSYEQYF
TRBJ2-7	TRBV11-2	CASSLHRRAEPYEQYF
TRBJ2-7	TRBV13	CASSLEGAPRYEQYF
TRBJ2-7	TRBV5-1	CASSLGGESYEQYF
TRBJ1-1	TRBV5-1	CASSLQGTHTEAFF
TRBJ2-7	TRBV19	CASSVDATTNYEQYF
TRBJ1-5	TRBV6-1	CASSELKGGRGPQHF
TRBJ2-7	TRBV5-1	CASSPFGEPYEQYF
TRBJ2-6	TRBV27	CASSTLDSHTSSGANVLTF
TRBJ2-5	TRBV27	CASSLLGGAGETQYF
TRBJ1-5	TRBV13	CASSLEGTNQPQHF